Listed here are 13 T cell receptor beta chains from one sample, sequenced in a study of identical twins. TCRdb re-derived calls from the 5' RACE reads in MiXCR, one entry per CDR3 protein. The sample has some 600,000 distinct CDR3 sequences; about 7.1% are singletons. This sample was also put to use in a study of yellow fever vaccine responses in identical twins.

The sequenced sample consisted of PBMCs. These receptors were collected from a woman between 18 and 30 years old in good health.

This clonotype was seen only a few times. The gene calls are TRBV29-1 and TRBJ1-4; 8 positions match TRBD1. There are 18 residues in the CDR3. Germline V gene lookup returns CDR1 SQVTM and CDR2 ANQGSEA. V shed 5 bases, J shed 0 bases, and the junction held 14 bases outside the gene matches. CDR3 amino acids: CSVRGGTGEKATNEKLFF. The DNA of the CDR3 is TGCAGCGTTCGTGGGGGGACAGGAGAAAAAGCAACTAATGAAAAACTGTTTTTT.

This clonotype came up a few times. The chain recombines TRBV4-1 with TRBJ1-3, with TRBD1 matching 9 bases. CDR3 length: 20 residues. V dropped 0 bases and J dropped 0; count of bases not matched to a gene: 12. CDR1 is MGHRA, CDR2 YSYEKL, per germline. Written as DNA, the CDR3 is TGCGCCAGCAGCCAAGAAGTACGGGGACAGGGACCTTTCTCTGGAAACACCATATATTTT. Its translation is CASSQEVRGQGPFSGNTIYF.

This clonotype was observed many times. DNA for the CDR3: TGCAGTGCTAGAGGACAGGGAGAGACCCAGTACTTC. This translates into CSARGQGETQYF. The chain links TRBV20-1 to TRBJ2-5, with 7 nucleotides matching TRBD1. The CDR3 runs 12 residues. The germline V gene encodes CDR1 DFQATT and CDR2 SNEGSKA (reference sequence). Unmatched junction bases numbered 0, after V lost 1 base and J lost 4 bases.

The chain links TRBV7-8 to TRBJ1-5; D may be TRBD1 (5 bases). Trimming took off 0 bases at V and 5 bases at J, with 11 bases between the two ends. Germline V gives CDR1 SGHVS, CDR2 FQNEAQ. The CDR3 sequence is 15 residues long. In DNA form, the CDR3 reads TGTGCCAGCAGCTTAGCAGGGGTCGGCGATCAGCCCCAGCATTTT. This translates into CASSLAGVGDQPQHF.

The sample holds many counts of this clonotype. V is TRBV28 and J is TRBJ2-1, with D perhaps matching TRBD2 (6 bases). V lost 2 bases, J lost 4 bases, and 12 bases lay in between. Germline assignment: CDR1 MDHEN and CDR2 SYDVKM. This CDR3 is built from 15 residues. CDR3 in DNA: TGTGCCAGCAGTTTAGGCCTAGCGAGATACAATGAGCAGTTCTTC. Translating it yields CASSLGLARYNEQFF. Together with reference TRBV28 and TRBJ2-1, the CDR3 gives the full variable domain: DVKVTQSSRYLVKRTGEKVFLECVQDMDHENMFWYRQDPGLGLRLIYFSYDVKMKEKGDIPEGYSVSREKKERFSLILESASTNQTSMYLCASSLGLARYNEQFFGPGTRLTVL.

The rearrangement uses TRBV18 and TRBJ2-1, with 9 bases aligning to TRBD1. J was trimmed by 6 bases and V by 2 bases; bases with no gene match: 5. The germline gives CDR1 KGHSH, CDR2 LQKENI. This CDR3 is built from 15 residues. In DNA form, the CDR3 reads TGTGCCAGCTCACCATTCCCGGACAGGGGCAATGAGCAGTTCTTC. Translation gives CASSPFPDRGNEQFF.

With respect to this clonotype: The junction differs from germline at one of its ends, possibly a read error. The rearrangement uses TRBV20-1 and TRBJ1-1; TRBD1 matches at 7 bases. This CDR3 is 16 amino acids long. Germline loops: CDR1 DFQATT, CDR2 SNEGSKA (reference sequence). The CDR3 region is CCARDLRQGSGTEAFF. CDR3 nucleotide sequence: TGCTGTGCTAGGGACCTGAGACAGGGTTCGGGCACTGAAGCTTTCTTT.

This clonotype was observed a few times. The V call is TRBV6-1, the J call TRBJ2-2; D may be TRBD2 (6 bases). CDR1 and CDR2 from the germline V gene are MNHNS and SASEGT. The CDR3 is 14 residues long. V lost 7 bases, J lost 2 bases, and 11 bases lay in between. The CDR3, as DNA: TGTGCCAGCAAACGCGGGGTTAACACCGGGGAGCTGTTTTTT. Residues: CASKRGVNTGELFF.

The CDR3 region is CASSLISGRQETQYF. The CDR3 DNA reads TGCGCCAGCAGCTTGATTTCTGGGAGGCAAGAGACCCAGTACTTC. V is TRBV5-1 and J is TRBJ2-5; TRBD2 might be the D (6 bases). The length of the CDR3 is 15 residues. Trimming shortened V by 1 base and J by 2 bases, and 12 bases separated the two germline ends. Germline CDR1 SGHRS, CDR2 YFSETQ.

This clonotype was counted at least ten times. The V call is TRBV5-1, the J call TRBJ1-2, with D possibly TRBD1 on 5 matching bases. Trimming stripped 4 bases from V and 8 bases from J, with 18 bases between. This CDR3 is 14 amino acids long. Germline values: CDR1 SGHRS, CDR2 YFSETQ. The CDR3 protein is CASSISRDGGGYTF. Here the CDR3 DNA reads TGCGCCAGCAGCATAAGCCGGGACGGAGGAGGCTACACCTTC.

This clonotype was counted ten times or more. CDR3 sequence reads: CATTLLAGLTYNEQFF. The CDR3, as DNA: TGTGCCACCACTCTACTAGCGGGCCTAACCTACAATGAGCAGTTCTTC. The chain combines TRBV28 with TRBJ2-1, with 9 positions matching TRBD2. Germline CDR1 and CDR2: MDHEN and SYDVKM. This CDR3 spans 16 amino acids. J lost 2 bases, V lost 10 bases, and 12 bases had no gene match.

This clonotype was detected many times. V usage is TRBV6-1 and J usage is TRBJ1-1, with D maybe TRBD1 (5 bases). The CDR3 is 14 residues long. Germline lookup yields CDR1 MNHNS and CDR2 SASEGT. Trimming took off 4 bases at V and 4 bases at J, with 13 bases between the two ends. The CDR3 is CASSAGHMGTEAFF. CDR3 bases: TGTGCCAGCAGTGCAGGACACATGGGCACTGAAGCTTTCTTT.

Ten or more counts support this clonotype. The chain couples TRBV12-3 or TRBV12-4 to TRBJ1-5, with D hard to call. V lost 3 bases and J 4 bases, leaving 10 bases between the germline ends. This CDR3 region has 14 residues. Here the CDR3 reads CASSLEGKNQPQHF. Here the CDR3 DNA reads TGTGCCAGCAGTTTGGAAGGGAAGAATCAGCCCCAGCATTTT.